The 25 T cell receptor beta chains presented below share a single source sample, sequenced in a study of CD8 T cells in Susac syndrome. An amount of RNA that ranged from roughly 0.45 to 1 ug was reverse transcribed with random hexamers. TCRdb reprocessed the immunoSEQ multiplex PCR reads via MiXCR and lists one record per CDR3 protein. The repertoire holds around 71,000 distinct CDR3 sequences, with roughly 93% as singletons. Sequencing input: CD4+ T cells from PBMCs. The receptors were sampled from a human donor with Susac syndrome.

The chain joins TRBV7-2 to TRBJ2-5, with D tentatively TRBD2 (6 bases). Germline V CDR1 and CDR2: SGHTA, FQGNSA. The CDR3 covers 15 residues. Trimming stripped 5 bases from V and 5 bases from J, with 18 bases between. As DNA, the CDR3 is TGTGCCAGCAGCACCTGGGCAGGAGGGGTGGAGACCCAGTACTTC. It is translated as CASSTWAGGVETQYF. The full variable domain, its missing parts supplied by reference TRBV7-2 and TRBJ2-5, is GAGVSQSPSNKVTEKGKDVELRCDPISGHTALYWYRQSLGQGLEFLIYFQGNSAPDKSGLPSDRFSAERTGGSVSTLTIQRTQQEDSAVYLCASSTWAGGVETQYFGPGTRLLVL.

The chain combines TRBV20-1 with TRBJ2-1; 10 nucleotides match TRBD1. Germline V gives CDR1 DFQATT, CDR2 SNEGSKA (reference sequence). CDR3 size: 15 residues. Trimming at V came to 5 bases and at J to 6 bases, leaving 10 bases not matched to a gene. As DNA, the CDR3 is TGCAGTGCTCGAATCCCCGGGACAGGGGTCAATGAGCAGTTCTTC. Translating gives CSARIPGTGVNEQFF.

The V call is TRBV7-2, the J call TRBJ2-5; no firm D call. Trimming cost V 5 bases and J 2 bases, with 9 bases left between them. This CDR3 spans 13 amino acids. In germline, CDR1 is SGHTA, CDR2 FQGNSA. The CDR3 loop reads CASSPRAQETQYF. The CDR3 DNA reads TGTGCCAGCAGCCCCCGGGCGCAAGAGACCCAGTACTTC.

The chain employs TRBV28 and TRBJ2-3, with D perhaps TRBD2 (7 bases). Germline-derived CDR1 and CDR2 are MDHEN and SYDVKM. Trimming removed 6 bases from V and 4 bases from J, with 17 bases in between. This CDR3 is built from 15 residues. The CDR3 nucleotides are TGTGCCAGCAGCCAAAGGGGGGGTTCGCCAGATACGCAGTATTTT. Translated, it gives CASSQRGGSPDTQYF.

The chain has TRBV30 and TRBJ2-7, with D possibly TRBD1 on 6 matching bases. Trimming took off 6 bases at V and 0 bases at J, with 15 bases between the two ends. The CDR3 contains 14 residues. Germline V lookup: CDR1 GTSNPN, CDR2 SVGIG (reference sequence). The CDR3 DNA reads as TGTGCCTGCTCCAGGGGACCGGTCTCCTACGAGCAGTACTTC. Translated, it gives CACSRGPVSYEQYF.

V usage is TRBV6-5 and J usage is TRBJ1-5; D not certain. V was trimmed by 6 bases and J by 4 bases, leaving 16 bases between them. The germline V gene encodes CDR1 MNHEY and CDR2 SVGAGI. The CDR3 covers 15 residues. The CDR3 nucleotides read TGTGCCAGCAGAATCGGAGGAGGAGAGAATCAGCCCCAGCATTTT. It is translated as CASRIGGGENQPQHF.

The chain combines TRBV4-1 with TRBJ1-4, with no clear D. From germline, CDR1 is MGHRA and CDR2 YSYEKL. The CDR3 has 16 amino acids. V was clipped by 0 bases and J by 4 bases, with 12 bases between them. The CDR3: CASSQDSGRINEKLFF. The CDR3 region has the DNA TGCGCCAGCAGCCAAGATTCAGGACGGATTAATGAAAAACTGTTTTTT.

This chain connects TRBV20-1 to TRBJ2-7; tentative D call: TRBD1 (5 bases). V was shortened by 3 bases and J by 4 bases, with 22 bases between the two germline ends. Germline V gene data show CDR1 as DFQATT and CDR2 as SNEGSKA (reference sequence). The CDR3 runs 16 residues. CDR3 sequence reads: CSASPSWGPSTYEQYF. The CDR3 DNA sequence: TGCAGTGCTAGCCCTTCTTGGGGCCCTAGTACGTACGAGCAGTACTTC.

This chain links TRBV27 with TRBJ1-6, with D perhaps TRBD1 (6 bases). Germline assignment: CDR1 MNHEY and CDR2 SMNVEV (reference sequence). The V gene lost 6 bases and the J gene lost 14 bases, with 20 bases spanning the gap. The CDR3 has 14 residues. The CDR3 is CASSLDRPSLTLHF. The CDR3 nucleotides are TGTGCCAGCAGCTTAGACAGGCCGAGTCTCACCCTCCACTTT.

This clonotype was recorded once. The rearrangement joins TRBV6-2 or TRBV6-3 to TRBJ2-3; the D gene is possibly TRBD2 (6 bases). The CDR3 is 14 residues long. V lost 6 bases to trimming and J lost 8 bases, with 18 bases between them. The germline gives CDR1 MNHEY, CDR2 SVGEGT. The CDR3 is CASRGRQGGTTQYF. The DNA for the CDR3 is TGTGCCAGCAGAGGAAGGCAGGGCGGGACTACGCAGTATTTT.

The DNA for the CDR3 is TGTGCCAGCAGGCACACTAACGAGCAGTACTTC. This gives the protein CASRHTNEQYF. The V call is TRBV12-3 or TRBV12-4, the J call TRBJ2-7; D call uncertain. With 6 bases removed from V and 5 bases from J, the gap between germline ends came to 8 bases. The CDR3 covers 11 residues.

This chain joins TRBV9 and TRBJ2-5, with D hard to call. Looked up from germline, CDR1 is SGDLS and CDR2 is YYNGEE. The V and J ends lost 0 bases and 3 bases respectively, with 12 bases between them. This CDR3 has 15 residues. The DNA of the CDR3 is TGTGCCAGCAGCGTAGCTTTTCCGCCGGAAGAGACCCAGTACTTC. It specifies CASSVAFPPEETQYF.

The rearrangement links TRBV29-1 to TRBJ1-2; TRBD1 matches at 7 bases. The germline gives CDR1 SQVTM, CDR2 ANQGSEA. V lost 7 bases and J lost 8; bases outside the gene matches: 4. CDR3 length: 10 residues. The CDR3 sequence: CSAGQAGYTF. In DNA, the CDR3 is TGCAGCGCCGGACAGGCAGGCTACACCTTC. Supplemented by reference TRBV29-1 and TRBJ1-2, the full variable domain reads SAVISQKPSRDICQRGTSLTIQCQVDSQVTMMFWYRQQPGQSLTLIATANQGSEATYESGFVIDKFPISRPNLTFSTLTVSNMSPEDSSIYLCSAGQAGYTFGSGTRLTVV.

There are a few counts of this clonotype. CDR3 sequence reads: CASSLTSGAYEQYF. In nucleotides, the CDR3 is TGCGCCAGCAGCTTGACCTCCGGAGCATACGAGCAGTACTTC. The chain links TRBV5-1 to TRBJ2-7; no definite D call. Trimming left V 1 base short and J 4 bases short, with 12 bases between. The CDR3 consists of 14 residues. Germline CDR1 SGHRS, CDR2 YFSETQ.

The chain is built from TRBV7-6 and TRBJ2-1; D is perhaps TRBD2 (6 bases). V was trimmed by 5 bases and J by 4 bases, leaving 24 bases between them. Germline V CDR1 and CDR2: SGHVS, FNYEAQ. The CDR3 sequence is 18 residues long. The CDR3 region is CASSLNTPGLRVYNEQFF. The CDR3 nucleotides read TGTGCCAGCAGCCTCAATACCCCGGGACTCCGCGTATACAATGAGCAGTTCTTC. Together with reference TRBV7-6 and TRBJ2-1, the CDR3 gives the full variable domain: GAGVSQSPRYKVTKRGQDVALRCDPISGHVSLYWYRQALGQGPEFLTYFNYEAQQDKSGLPNDRFSAERPEGSISTLTIQRTEQRDSAMYRCASSLNTPGLRVYNEQFFGPGTRLTVL.

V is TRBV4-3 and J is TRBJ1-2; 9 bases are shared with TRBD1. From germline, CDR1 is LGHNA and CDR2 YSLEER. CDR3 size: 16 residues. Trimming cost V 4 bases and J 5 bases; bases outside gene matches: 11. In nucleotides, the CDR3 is TGCGCCAGCAGCCCCCCCGGGACAGGGACTTCTTATGGCTACACCTTC. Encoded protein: CASSPPGTGTSYGYTF.

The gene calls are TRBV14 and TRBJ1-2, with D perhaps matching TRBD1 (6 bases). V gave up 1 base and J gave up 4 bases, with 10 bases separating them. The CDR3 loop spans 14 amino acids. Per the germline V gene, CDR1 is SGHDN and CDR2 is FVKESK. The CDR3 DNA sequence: TGTGCCAGCAGCCAAGCAACAGGGCGCTATGGCTACACCTTC. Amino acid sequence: CASSQATGRYGYTF.

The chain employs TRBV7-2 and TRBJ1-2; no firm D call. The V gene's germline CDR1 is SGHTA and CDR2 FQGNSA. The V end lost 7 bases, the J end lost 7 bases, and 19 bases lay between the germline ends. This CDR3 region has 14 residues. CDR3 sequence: CASTLRVGVGGYTF. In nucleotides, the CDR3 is TGTGCCAGCACCCTTAGGGTTGGGGTGGGTGGCTACACCTTC.

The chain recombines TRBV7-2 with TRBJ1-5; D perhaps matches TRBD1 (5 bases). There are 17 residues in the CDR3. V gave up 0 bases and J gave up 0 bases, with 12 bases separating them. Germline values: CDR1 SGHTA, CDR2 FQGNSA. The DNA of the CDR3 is TGTGCCAGCAGCTTAGCGCTGGGGGGTTATAGCAATCAGCCCCAGCATTTT. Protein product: CASSLALGGYSNQPQHF.

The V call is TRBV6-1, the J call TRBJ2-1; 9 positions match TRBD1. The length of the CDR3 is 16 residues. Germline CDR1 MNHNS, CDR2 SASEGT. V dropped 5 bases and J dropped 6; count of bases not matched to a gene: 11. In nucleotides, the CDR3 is TGTGCCAGCAGTCGTAATTTCGGGACAGGGACCAATGAGCAGTTCTTC. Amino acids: CASSRNFGTGTNEQFF.

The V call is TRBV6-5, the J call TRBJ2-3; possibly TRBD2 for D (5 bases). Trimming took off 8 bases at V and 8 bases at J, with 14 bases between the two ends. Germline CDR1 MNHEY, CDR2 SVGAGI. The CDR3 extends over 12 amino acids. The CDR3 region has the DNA TGTGCCAGCCGACACGGCCGGGGTACGCAGTATTTT. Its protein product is CASRHGRGTQYF.

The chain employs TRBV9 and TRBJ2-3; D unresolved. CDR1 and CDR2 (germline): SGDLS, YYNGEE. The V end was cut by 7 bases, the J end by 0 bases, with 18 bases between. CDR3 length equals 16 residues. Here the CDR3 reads CASAVDPGPSTDTQYF. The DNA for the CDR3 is TGTGCCAGCGCGGTTGATCCAGGACCTAGCACAGATACGCAGTATTTT.

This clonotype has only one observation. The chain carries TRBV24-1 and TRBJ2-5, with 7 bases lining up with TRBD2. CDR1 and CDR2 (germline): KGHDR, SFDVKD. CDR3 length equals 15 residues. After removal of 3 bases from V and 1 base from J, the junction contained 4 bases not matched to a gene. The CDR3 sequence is CATSDRGGPQETQYF. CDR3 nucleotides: TGTGCCACCAGTGATAGGGGAGGGCCCCAAGAGACCCAGTACTTC.

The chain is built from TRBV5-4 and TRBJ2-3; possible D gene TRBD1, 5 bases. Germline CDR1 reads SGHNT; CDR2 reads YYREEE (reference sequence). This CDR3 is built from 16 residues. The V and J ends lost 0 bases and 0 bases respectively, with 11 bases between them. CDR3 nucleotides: TGTGCCAGCAGCTTGGGGGGCTTGCTCAGCACAGATACGCAGTATTTT. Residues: CASSLGGLLSTDTQYF.

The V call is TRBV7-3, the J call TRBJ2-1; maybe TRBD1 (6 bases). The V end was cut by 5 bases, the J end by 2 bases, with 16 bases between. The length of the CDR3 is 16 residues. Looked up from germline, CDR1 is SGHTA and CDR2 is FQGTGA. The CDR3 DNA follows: TGTGCCAGCAGCCCTCAAGGCAGGGGTACCTACAATGAGCAGTTCTTC. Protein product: CASSPQGRGTYNEQFF. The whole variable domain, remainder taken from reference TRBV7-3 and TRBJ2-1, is GAGVSQTPSNKVTEKGKYVELRCDPISGHTALYWYRQSLGQGPEFLIYFQGTGAADDSGLPNDRFFAVRPEGSVSTLKIQRTERGDSAVYLCASSPQGRGTYNEQFFGPGTRLTVL.